The sequence of this T cell receptor (beta chain) was determined in a study of blood T cell repertoires in COVID-19. Repertoires were generated with immunoSEQ multiplex PCR, while TCRdb's copy carries only in-frame clones and drops some. Of just over 250,000 clones in the sample, around nine tenths are singletons; the top ten hold roughly 9.8%. The CDR3 runs to 14 residues. V lost 3 bases and J 4 bases, leaving 14 bases between the germline ends. Germline CDR1 is DFQATT and CDR2 is SNEGSKA (reference sequence). This chain connects TRBV20-1 to TRBJ2-3; possible D gene TRBD2, 6 bases. The receptor was isolated from a man aged 40-50 years who had recovered from COVID-19. Specimen: peripheral blood. The CDR3 loop is CSASPGVRPDTQYF. CDR3 sequence (DNA): TGCAGTGCTAGTCCGGGAGTAAGGCCAGATACGCAGTATTTT.